This paragraph covers one TCR beta chain sequence. The CDR3 is made up of 11 amino acids. CDR1 and CDR2 from the germline V gene are LGHDT and YNNKEL (reference sequence). V was pared by 7 bases and J by 1 base, with 4 bases between. This entry belongs to a study of blood T cell repertoires in COVID-19. Across the study: Sources were T cells, B-cell-depleted T cells, or PBMCs; the material itself was cDNA or gDNA.

Original analysis: From reference gene primer amplification, estimates of nucleated cell counts were derived. Measured with immunoSEQ multiplex PCR; TCRdb has only the in-frame clones, and not every one. That table gives V, J and clone size, and the DNA gave D and trimming. The data contain about 130,000 clones, more than 70% of them seen just once; the ten biggest clones take up approximately 1.8%. The chain recombines TRBV3-1 (or the pseudogene TRBV3-2) with TRBJ1-1; D call uncertain. This clonotype originated in a man aged 70-80 years with acute or convalescent COVID-19. Input material: peripheral blood. The CDR3 loop is CASTKNTEAFF. Here the CDR3 DNA reads TGTGCCAGCACCAAGAACACTGAAGCTTTCTTT.